Listed here are 27 T cell receptor beta chains from one sample, sequenced in a study of T cells in Graves' hyperthyroidism and ophthalmopathy. Amplification of TCR beta CDR3 regions was performed using RNA transcripts as template. First-round RT-PCR targeting the TCR CDR3 was performed with the HTBI primer set. TCRdb processed the multiplex PCR reads anew with MiXCR; each CDR3 protein has one entry. The sample has 660,000 or so distinct CDR3 sequences, 45% seen once. Sequencing was done on a sample of peripheral blood or thyroid tissue (not recorded which). These receptors all come from an adult man with Graves' disease, either hyperthyroidism or ophthalmopathy (not recorded which).

The chain joins TRBV7-9 to TRBJ2-7; the D is unclear. From germline, CDR1 is SEHNR and CDR2 FQNEAQ (reference sequence). V was pared by 3 bases and J by 3 bases, with 15 bases between. The CDR3 spans 15 residues. The CDR3 reads CASSLDLKGRYEQYF. The CDR3 nucleotides are TGTGCCAGCAGCTTGGATCTGAAAGGGCGCTACGAGCAGTACTTC. The full variable domain, in which reference TRBV7-9 and TRBJ2-7 provide the parts outside the CDR3, is DTGVSQNPRHKITKRGQNVTFRCDPISEHNRLYWYRQTLGQGPEFLTYFQNEAQLEKSRLLSDRFSAERPKGSFSTLEIQRTEQGDSAMYLCASSLDLKGRYEQYFGPGTRLTVT.

This chain joins TRBV12-3 or TRBV12-4 and TRBJ1-3; D unclear. V shed 6 bases and J shed 4 bases, with 10 bases lying between them. This CDR3 has 13 amino acids. The CDR3 reads CASSKLAGNTIYF. Here the CDR3 DNA reads TGTGCCAGCAGCAAACTAGCGGGAAACACCATATATTTT.

V usage is TRBV6-6 and J usage is TRBJ2-7; D possibly corresponds to TRBD1 (6 bases). Trimming took off 5 bases at V and 3 bases at J, with 11 bases between the two ends. The CDR3 spans 13 residues. Germline V gene sequence: CDR1 MNHNY, CDR2 SVGAGI (reference sequence). The DNA of the CDR3 is TGTGCCAGCAGTAAGAGACAGGTCTACGAGCAGTACTTC. Translating gives CASSKRQVYEQYF.

A note on this clonotype: At one boundary the junction diverges from the germline segment, which might be a read error. The chain employs TRBV24-1 and TRBJ1-6; D might be TRBD1 (6 bases). Per the germline V gene, CDR1 is KGHDR and CDR2 is SFDVKD. The CDR3 is 16 amino acids. As DNA, the CDR3 is TGTGCCAGCAGTTTATCGGCAGGGGAGTGGGATTCACCCCTCCACTTT. This translates into CASSLSAGEWDSPLHF.

This chain links TRBV7-9 with TRBJ2-7, with TRBD2 matching over 7 bases. V lost 5 bases, J lost 6 bases, and 16 bases stayed unmatched. Looked up from germline, CDR1 is SEHNR and CDR2 is FQNEAQ (reference sequence). This CDR3 comprises 16 residues. In DNA, the CDR3 is TGTGCCAGCAGCCAAGAAGGACTAGTGGGGGGAATCGAGCAGTACTTC. Translating it yields CASSQEGLVGGIEQYF.

In its sample, this clonotype was seen many times. The chain recombines TRBV2 with TRBJ1-5; D unresolved. CDR3 length: 14 residues. Trimming shortened V by 8 bases and J by 0 bases, and 11 bases separated the two germline ends. CDR1 and CDR2 from the germline V gene are SNHLY and FYNNEI. The CDR3 coding sequence is TGTGCCAGCGCTCCGGGTCTTAGCAATCAGCCCCAGCATTTT. Translating it yields CASAPGLSNQPQHF.

A word on this clonotype: Just one base apart from a much larger clone, this may be a read error. The missing conserved phenylalanine or tryptophan at the end of this CDR3 makes a read error likely. The rearrangement links TRBV7-2 to TRBJ1-2; 7 bases align to TRBD1. V shed 9 bases, J shed 4 bases, and the junction held 11 bases outside the gene matches. Germline V gene sequence: CDR1 SGHTA, CDR2 FQGNSA. This CDR3 spans 14 amino acids. DNA for the CDR3: TGTGCCAGTAGTAAAAGACAGGGAGGCTATGGCTACACCCTC. Translation: CASSKRQGGYGYTL.

The table lists this clonotype with a count of one. A single base separates this from a much larger clone, so it may be a read error. The chain has TRBV20-1 and TRBJ2-5; D uncertain. Trimming took 1 base from V and 2 from J, leaving 14 bases between them. This CDR3 contains 15 residues. Germline lookup yields CDR1 DFQATT and CDR2 SNEGSKA (reference sequence). CDR3 region: CSARARYTHQETQYF. CDR3 nucleotides: TGCAGTGCTAGAGCAAGGTATACCCATCAAGAGACCCAGTACTTC.

The V call is TRBV7-8, the J call TRBJ2-7; TRBD1 might be the D (6 bases). V lost 2 bases to trimming and J lost 1 base, with 12 bases between them. CDR3 size: 15 residues. Per the germline V gene, CDR1 is SGHVS and CDR2 is FQNEAQ. This chain's CDR3 is CASSLLQGPSYEQYF. The DNA for the CDR3 is TGTGCCAGCAGCTTATTACAGGGTCCTTCCTACGAGCAGTACTTC.

The table lists this clonotype with many counts. The rearrangement joins TRBV29-1 to TRBJ1-5; D perhaps matches TRBD1 (5 bases). The germline gives CDR1 SQVTM, CDR2 ANQGSEA. The CDR3 contains 13 residues. Trimming pared 7 bases from V and 5 bases from J, leaving 15 bases between. This CDR3 is CSGREYPHQPQHF. CDR3 DNA: TGCAGCGGCAGGGAGTATCCGCATCAGCCCCAGCATTTT.

This chain joins TRBV29-1 and TRBJ1-1; 8 positions match TRBD1. This CDR3 is 15 amino acids long. V shed 4 bases, J shed 1 base, and the junction held 8 bases outside the gene matches. Germline values: CDR1 SQVTM, CDR2 ANQGSEA. The CDR3 spells CSVGPGQGKNTEAFF. The CDR3 region has the DNA TGCAGCGTTGGACCCGGACAGGGAAAGAACACTGAAGCTTTCTTT.

Worth noting for this clonotype: Just one base apart from a much larger clone, this may be a read error. The J gene is TRBJ2-7, the V gene TRBV29-1, with 8 bases fitting TRBD1. Germline CDR1 and CDR2: SQVTM and ANQGSEA. The CDR3 runs to 13 residues. The CDR3 is CGGLADRAYEQYF. CDR3 DNA sequence: TGCGGCGGTCTGGCGGACAGGGCCTACGAGCAGTACTTC.

The rearrangement joins TRBV14 to TRBJ2-7; D is unresolved. V shed 0 bases and J shed 2 bases, with 11 bases lying between them. Germline lookup yields CDR1 SGHDN and CDR2 FVKESK. This CDR3 comprises 15 residues. The CDR3 is CASSQELGSAYEQYF. The CDR3 bases are TGTGCCAGCAGCCAAGAACTGGGATCAGCCTACGAGCAGTACTTC.

This clonotype appeared many times. V and J are TRBV15 and TRBJ1-1; no clear D. Trimming pared 1 base from V and 2 bases from J, leaving 5 bases between. Germline CDR1 LNHNV, CDR2 YYDKDF (reference sequence). This CDR3 is 13 amino acids long. CDR3 in DNA: TGTGCCACCAGCAGAGTCCCAAACACTGAAGCTTTCTTT. This gives the protein CATSRVPNTEAFF.

The gene calls are TRBV6-1 and TRBJ1-1, with no clear D. The germline V gene encodes CDR1 MNHNS and CDR2 SASEGT. The CDR3 loop spans 14 amino acids. Between the trimmed V and J ends, which lost 2 bases and 2 bases, there was a span of 9 bases. CDR3 in amino acids: CASSESVVNTEAFF. CDR3 in DNA: TGTGCCAGCAGTGAATCCGTGGTTAACACTGAAGCTTTCTTT.

A word on this clonotype: A much larger clone lies one base from this, so it may be a read error. The rearrangement joins TRBV12-3 or TRBV12-4 to TRBJ1-1; D not resolved. The CDR3 contains 13 residues. V shed 4 bases and J shed 1 base, with 7 bases lying between them. In DNA form, the CDR3 reads TGTGCCAGCAGTTACCCACAGAACACTGAAGCTTTCTTT. Its protein product is CASSYPQNTEAFF.

Concerning this clonotype: This may stem from a read error, because a much larger clone lies one nucleotide away. This CDR3 is CATSPGQGIGEQYF. CDR3 nucleotide sequence: TGTGCCACCAGCCCCGGACAGGGGATAGGCGAGCAGTACTTC. This chain uses TRBV24-1 with TRBJ2-7; 9 bases match TRBD1. Germline V gene data show CDR1 as KGHDR and CDR2 as SFDVKD. V gave up 7 bases and J gave up 6 bases; unmatched junction bases: 9. The CDR3 sequence is 14 residues long.

The chain uses TRBV7-9 and TRBJ1-4; a weak D match, TRBD1 (5 bases). Trimming took 0 bases from V and 4 from J, leaving 15 bases between them. Germline V gives CDR1 SEHNR, CDR2 FQNEAQ (reference sequence). This CDR3 has 17 residues. The CDR3 here is CASSLAPKGPNNEKLFF. Here the CDR3 DNA reads TGTGCCAGCAGCTTAGCCCCTAAGGGACCGAATAATGAAAAACTGTTTTTT.

A word on this clonotype: A read error may produce the germline difference seen at one junction end. The chain recombines TRBV10-3 with TRBJ1-3, with D unclear. The CDR3 runs 14 residues. Germline CDR1 reads ENHRY; CDR2 reads SYGVKD. In nucleotides, the CDR3 is TGTGCCAGCAGTAGTTGGGAGGGTGGAAACACCATATATTTT. Translating gives CASSSWEGGNTIYF.

This chain connects TRBV5-1 to TRBJ2-7; 8 bases fit TRBD1. The CDR3 is made up of 13 amino acids. Germline CDR1 reads SGHRS; CDR2 reads YFSETQ. Trimming took 7 bases from V and 1 from J; bases not matched to a gene: 4. The CDR3 DNA reads as TGCGCCAGCTGGACAGGGCAATCCTACGAGCAGTACTTC. Translated: CASWTGQSYEQYF.

The rearrangement links TRBV9 to TRBJ1-2; D gene unclear. The germline V and J ends were trimmed by 0 bases and 4 bases, with 7 bases remaining between them. The CDR3 is made up of 13 amino acids. In germline, CDR1 is SGDLS, CDR2 YYNGEE. Written as DNA, the CDR3 is TGTGCCAGCAGCGTAGGGGCTGTCTATGGCTACACCTTC. Translation: CASSVGAVYGYTF.

V usage is TRBV7-2 and J usage is TRBJ1-2, with D possibly matching TRBD1 (5 bases). Germline CDR1 is SGHTA and CDR2 is FQGNSA. Trimming stripped 5 bases from V and 3 bases from J, with 10 bases between. The CDR3 contains 13 residues. The CDR3 coding sequence is TGTGCCAGCAGCCACGCAGGGCACTATGGCTACACCTTC. It is translated as CASSHAGHYGYTF. Complete variable domain (other parts from reference TRBV7-2 and TRBJ1-2): GAGVSQSPSNKVTEKGKDVELRCDPISGHTALYWYRQSLGQGLEFLIYFQGNSAPDKSGLPSDRFSAERTGGSVSTLTIQRTQQEDSAVYLCASSHAGHYGYTFGSGTRLTVV.

This clonotype has a count of ten or more. This chain joins TRBV29-1 and TRBJ1-2, with TRBD1 matching over 9 bases. There are 12 residues in the CDR3. Germline CDR1 is SQVTM and CDR2 is ANQGSEA. J was trimmed by 6 bases and V by 3 bases; bases with no gene match: 2. The CDR3 sequence is CSVDTGGDGYTF. The CDR3 DNA reads TGCAGCGTTGATACAGGGGGCGATGGCTACACCTTC.

The sample holds a few counts of this clonotype. The V gene is TRBV7-8, the J gene TRBJ1-2; D unclear. The CDR3 has 11 residues. CDR1 is SGHVS and CDR2 is FQNEAQ in the germline V gene. V was shortened by 6 bases and J by 7 bases, with 9 bases between the two germline ends. The CDR3 coding sequence is TGTGCCAGCAGTTTAATCTCTGGCTACACCTTC. This gives the protein CASSLISGYTF.

This clonotype was counted only a few times. The rearrangement joins TRBV24-1 to TRBJ2-3, with D possibly TRBD2 on 6 matching bases. Trimming shortened V by 9 bases and J by 3 bases, and 18 bases separated the two germline ends. Germline CDR1 is KGHDR and CDR2 is SFDVKD. The CDR3 length is 15 residues. CDR3 residues: CATARTEGQTDTQYF. The CDR3 nucleotides read TGTGCCACCGCCCGGACGGAGGGCCAGACAGATACGCAGTATTTT.

The V gene is TRBV25-1, the J gene TRBJ2-5; the match to TRBD1 covers 7 bases. CDR1 is MGHDK, CDR2 SYGVNS, per germline. Germline trimming cut 6 bases from V and 2 bases from J; bases unmatched to any gene: 6. The CDR3 runs 14 residues. The CDR3 DNA follows: TGTGCCAGCAGCAAAACAGGGGTTCAAGAGACCCAGTACTTC. Encoded protein: CASSKTGVQETQYF. The whole variable domain, filled in from reference TRBV25-1 and TRBJ2-5, reads EADIYQTPRYLVIGTGKKITLECSQTMGHDKMYWYQQDPGMELHLIHYSYGVNSTEKGDLSSESTVSRIRTEHFPLTLESARPSHTSQYLCASSKTGVQETQYFGPGTRLLVL.

The genes are TRBV6-5 and TRBJ1-2; D is uncertain. The ends were cut back, 2 bases at V and 6 bases at J, with 13 bases in the middle. The CDR3 runs 14 residues. Germline CDR1 MNHEY, CDR2 SVGAGI. The CDR3 DNA is TGTGCCAGCAGTTACCCAACGGGTCGCAATGGCTACACCTTC. Translated, it gives CASSYPTGRNGYTF.